This T cell receptor beta chain was obtained from a study of prognosis after radiotherapy for stage I lung cancer. TCR beta CDR3 was amplified from genomic DNA by two-round multiplex PCR. Gene-specific primers for each TRBV and TRBJ gene drove first-round PCR. TCRdb recomputed calls from the multiplex PCR reads with MiXCR, one row per CDR3 protein. Among 50,000 or so distinct CDR3 sequences listed, about 32% were seen once. The CDR3 has 12 amino acids. The V gene's germline CDR1 is SGHNT and CDR2 YYREEE (reference sequence). Trimming stripped 0 bases from V and 10 bases from J, with 8 bases between. The input for sequencing was PBMCs, taken before or after stereotactic body radiation therapy (not recorded which). This chain joins TRBV5-4 and TRBJ2-1; D is perhaps TRBD2 (6 bases). The origin of this receptor is a donor aged 50 or older with non-small cell lung cancer. CDR3 residues: CASSLARGEQFF. CDR3 in DNA: TGTGCCAGCAGCTTGGCACGGGGGGAGCAGTTCTTC.